What follows is one TCR beta chain and its context. Its antigen is not known. Following culture for around 9 days, CD4+ T cells were isolated. This person's SARS-CoV-2 infection, confirmed by PCR, occurred between March and December 2020. Every participant took two doses of the BNT162b2 or mRNA-1273 vaccine. Only in-frame clones appear in the TCRdb table, and some are missing; sequencing was by immunoSEQ multiplex PCR. This table has 35,000 to 45,000 clones, around 80% appearing once. The sample is drawn from a study of vaccination effects on CD4 cells after COVID-19. For the study at large: Researchers obtained post-vaccine samples at a median of 72 days past the second dose.

The source of this sequence is a human donor who had a prior SARS-CoV-2 infection. This specimen consisted of CD4+ T cells from PBMCs cultured without peptide, obtained after COVID-19 vaccination.

DNA for the CDR3: TGTGCCAGCTCACATGACAGCACCGGGGAGCTGTTTTTT. Translated: CASSHDSTGELFF. The V gene is TRBV18, the J gene TRBJ2-2, with D possibly being TRBD1 (5 bases). Trimming left V 4 bases short and J 4 bases short, with 7 bases between. The CDR3 extends over 13 amino acids. Germline V gene lookup returns CDR1 KGHSH and CDR2 LQKENI.